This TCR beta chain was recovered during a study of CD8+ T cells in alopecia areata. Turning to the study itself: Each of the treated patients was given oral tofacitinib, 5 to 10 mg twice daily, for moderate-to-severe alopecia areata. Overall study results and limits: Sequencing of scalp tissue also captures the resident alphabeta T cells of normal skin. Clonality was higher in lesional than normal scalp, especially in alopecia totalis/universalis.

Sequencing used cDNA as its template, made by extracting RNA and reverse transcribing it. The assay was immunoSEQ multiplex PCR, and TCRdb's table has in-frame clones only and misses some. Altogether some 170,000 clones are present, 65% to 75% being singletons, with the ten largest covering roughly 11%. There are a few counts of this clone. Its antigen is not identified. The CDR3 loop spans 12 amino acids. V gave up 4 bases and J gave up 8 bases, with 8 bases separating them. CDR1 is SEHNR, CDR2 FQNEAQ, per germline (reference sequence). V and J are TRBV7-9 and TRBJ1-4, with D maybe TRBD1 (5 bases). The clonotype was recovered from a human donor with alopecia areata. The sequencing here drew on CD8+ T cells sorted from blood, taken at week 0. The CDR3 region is CASSSGSEKLFF. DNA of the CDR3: TGTGCCAGCAGCTCAGGGTCCGAAAAACTGTTTTTT.